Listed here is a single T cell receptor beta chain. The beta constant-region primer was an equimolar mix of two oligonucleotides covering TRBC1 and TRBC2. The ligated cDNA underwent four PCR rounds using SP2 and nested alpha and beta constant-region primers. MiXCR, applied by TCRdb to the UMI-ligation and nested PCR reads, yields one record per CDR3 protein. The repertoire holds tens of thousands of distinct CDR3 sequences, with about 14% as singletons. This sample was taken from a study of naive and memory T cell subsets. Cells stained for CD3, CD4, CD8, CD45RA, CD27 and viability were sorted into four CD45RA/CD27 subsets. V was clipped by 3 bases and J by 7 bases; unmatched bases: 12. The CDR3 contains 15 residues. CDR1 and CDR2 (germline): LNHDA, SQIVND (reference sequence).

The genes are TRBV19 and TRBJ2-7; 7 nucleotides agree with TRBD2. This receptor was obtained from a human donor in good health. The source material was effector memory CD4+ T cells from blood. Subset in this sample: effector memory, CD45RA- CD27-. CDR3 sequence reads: CASSMWRVAGEEQYF. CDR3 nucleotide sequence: TGTGCCAGTAGTATGTGGCGGGTTGCGGGGGAGGAGCAGTACTTC.